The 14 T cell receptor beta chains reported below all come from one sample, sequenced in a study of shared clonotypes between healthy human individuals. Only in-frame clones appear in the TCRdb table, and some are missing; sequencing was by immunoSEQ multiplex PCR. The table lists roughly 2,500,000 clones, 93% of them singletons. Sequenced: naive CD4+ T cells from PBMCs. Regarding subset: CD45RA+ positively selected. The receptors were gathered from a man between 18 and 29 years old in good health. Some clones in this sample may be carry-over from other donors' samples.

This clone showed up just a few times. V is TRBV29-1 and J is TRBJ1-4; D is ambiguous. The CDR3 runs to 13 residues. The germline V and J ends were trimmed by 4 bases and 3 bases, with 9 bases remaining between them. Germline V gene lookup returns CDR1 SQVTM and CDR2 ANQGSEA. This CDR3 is CSVVRSANEKLFF. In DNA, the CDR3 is TGCAGCGTTGTTAGGTCGGCTAATGAAAAACTGTTTTTT.

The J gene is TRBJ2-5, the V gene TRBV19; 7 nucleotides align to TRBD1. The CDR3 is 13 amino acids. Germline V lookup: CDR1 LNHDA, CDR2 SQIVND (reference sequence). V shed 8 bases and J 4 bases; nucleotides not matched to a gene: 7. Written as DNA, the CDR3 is TGTGCCAGTGCCAGGGGGAGAGGAGAGACCCAGTACTTC. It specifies CASARGRGETQYF.

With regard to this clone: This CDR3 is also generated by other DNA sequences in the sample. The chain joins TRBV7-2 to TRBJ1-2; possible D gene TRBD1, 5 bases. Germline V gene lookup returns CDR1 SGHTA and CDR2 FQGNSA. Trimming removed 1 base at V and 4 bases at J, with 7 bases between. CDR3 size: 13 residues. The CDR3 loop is CASSLGQLYGYTF. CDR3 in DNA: TGTGCCAGCAGCTTAGGACAGCTCTATGGCTACACCTTC.

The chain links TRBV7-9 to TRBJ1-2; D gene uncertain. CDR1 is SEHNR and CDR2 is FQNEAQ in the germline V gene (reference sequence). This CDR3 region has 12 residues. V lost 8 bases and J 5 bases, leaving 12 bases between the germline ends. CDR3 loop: CASEPLGYGYTF. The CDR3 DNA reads TGTGCCAGCGAACCCTTAGGGTATGGCTACACCTTC.

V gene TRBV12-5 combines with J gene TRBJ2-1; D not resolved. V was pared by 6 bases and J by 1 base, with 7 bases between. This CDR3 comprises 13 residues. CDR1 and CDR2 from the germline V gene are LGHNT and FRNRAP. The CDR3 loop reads CASGLYSYNEQFF. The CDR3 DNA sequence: TGTGCTAGTGGCCTATATTCCTACAATGAGCAGTTCTTC.

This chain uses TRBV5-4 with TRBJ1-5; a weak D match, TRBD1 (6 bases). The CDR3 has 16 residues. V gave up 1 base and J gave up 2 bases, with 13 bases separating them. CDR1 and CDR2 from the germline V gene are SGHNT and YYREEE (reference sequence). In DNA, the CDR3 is TGTGCCAGCAGCTTGCAGGGGTTAGGAGGCAATCAGCCCCAGCATTTT. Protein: CASSLQGLGGNQPQHF.

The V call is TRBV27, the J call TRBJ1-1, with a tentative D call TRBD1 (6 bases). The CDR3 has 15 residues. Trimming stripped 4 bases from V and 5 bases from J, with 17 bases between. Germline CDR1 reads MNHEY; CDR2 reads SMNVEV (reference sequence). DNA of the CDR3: TGTGCCAGCAGTTCGGGGGCAGGGAAGGTGACTGAAGCTTTCTTT. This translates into CASSSGAGKVTEAFF.

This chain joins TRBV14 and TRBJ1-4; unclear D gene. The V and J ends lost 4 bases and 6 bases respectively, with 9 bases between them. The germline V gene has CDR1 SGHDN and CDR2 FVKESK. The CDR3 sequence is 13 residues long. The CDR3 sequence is CASSRGPHEKLFF. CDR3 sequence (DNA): TGTGCCAGCAGCCGTGGGCCCCATGAAAAACTGTTTTTT.

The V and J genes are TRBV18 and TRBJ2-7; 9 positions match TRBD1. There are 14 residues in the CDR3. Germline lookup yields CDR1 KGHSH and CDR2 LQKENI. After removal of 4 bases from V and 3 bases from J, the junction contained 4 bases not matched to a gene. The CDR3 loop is CASSRDRGVYEQYF. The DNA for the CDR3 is TGTGCCAGCTCACGTGACAGGGGGGTCTACGAGCAGTACTTC.

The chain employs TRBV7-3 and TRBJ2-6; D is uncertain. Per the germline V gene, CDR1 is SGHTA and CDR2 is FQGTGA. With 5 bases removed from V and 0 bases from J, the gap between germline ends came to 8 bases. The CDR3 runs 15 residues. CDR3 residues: CASSPPNSGANVLTF. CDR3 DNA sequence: TGTGCCAGCAGCCCTCCCAACTCTGGGGCCAACGTCCTGACTTTC.

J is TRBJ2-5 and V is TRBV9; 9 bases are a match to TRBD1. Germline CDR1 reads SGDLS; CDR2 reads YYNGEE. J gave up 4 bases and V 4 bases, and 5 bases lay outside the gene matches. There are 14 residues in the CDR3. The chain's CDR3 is CASSPGQGRETQYF. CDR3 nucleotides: TGTGCCAGCAGCCCTGGACAGGGGAGAGAGACCCAGTACTTC.

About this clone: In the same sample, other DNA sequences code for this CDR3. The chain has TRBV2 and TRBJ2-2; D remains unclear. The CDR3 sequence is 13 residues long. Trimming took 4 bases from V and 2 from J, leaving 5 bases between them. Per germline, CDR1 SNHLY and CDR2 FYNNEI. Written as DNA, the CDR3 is TGTGCCAGCAGTGCTACTAACACCGGGGAGCTGTTTTTT. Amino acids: CASSATNTGELFF.

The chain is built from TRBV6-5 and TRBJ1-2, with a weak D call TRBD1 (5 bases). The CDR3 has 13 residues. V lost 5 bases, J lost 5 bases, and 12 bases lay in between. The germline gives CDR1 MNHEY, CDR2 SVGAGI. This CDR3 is CASSPSGTYGYTF. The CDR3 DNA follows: TGTGCCAGCAGTCCCAGCGGGACTTATGGCTACACCTTC.

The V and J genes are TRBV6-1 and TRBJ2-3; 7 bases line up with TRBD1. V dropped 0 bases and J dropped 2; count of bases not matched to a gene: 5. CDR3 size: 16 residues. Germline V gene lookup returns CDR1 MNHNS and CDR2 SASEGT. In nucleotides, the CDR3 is TGTGCCAGCAGTGAAGCACGGACAGGCCACACAGATACGCAGTATTTT. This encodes CASSEARTGHTDTQYF.